This T cell receptor beta chain was sequenced in a study of response to subunit inactivated influenza vaccine. Study-level findings and limits: It was suggested by the authors that few new T cells are recruited by each seasonal influenza vaccination.

Germline CDR1 and CDR2: ENHRY and SYGVKD. The ends were cut back, 0 bases at V and 4 bases at J, with 12 bases in the middle. The CDR3 totals 16 residues. TCRdb re-called the RT-PCR reads with MiXCR, one entry per CDR3 protein. The table records 500,000 to 700,000 distinct CDR3 sequences, approximately 24% of them present only once. Note on this clonotype: Its specificity is unknown.

These same data were also listed under a study on T cells expressing NK-cell markers. This second report adds: UMIs accompanied the 5'RACE template switching by which TCR beta cDNA was made. Repertoire data for TCR beta were derived from sorted T cells (CD3+CD56+NKG2C+, CD3+CD56+NKG2C- and CD3+CD56-NKG2C+). Within several experiments, an anti-gamma-delta TCR antibody kept the sorting limited to alpha-beta TCR T cells. The share of CD8+ T cells held by dominant NKG2C+ clonotypes was roughly 1.0-8% in several donors.

This clonotype originated in a man aged 50-60 years who received an inactivated influenza vaccine. The source material was CD4+ T cells sorted from PBMCs, sampled 11 to 12 days after vaccination. The gene calls are TRBV10-3 and TRBJ2-2, with D perhaps matching TRBD1 (5 bases). CDR3: CAISESGRVGTGELFF. The CDR3 region has the DNA TGTGCCATCAGTGAGTCGGGCAGGGTCGGCACCGGGGAGCTGTTTTTT.